The 27 T cell receptor beta chains reported below all come from one sample, sequenced in a study of T cell responses to AZD1222 COVID-19 vaccine. TCRdb keeps only in-frame clones here, not all; method: immunoSEQ multiplex PCR. The data show more than 85,000 clones, around 90% seen once. The input for sequencing was peripheral blood, taken 28 days after the second AZD1222 dose. Receptors originate from an adult who received the AZD1222 COVID-19 vaccine.

The V gene is TRBV18, the J gene TRBJ1-2, with a possible D match to TRBD1 (5 bases). The CDR3 sequence is 17 residues long. CDR1 is KGHSH and CDR2 is LQKENI in the germline V gene. The V end lost 6 bases, the J end lost 6 bases, and 26 bases lay between the germline ends. This CDR3 reads CASSHATPGPVHDGYTF. The CDR3 coding sequence is TGTGCCAGCTCTCACGCAACGCCAGGGCCAGTTCATGATGGCTACACCTTC.

This chain joins TRBV30 and TRBJ2-3; perhaps D is TRBD1 or TRBD2 (5 bases each). The CDR3 covers 13 residues. Trimming removed 0 bases at V and 3 bases at J, with 7 bases between. The germline gives CDR1 GTSNPN, CDR2 SVGIG (reference sequence). The DNA for the CDR3 is TGTGCCTGGAGTGTTGGGGGAACAGATACGCAGTATTTT. Amino acid sequence: CAWSVGGTDTQYF. The variable domain in full, completed from reference TRBV30 and TRBJ2-3, reads SQTIHQWPATLVQPVGSPLSLECTVEGTSNPNLYWYRQAAGRGLQLLFYSVGIGQISSEVPQNLSASRPQDRQFILSSKKLLLSDSGFYLCAWSVGGTDTQYFGPGTRLTVL.

This clone was recorded only once. The chain links TRBV7-8 to TRBJ1-5, with D perhaps matching TRBD1 (5 bases). The CDR3 runs to 15 residues. Germline V lookup: CDR1 SGHVS, CDR2 FQNEAQ. The germline V and J ends were trimmed by 3 bases and 3 bases, with 12 bases remaining between them. CDR3 DNA sequence: TGTGCCAGCAGCTTGCGGGCAGGGAACAATCAGCCCCAGCATTTT. It is translated as CASSLRAGNNQPQHF.

The V gene is TRBV19, the J gene TRBJ2-7; D uncertain. CDR1 and CDR2 (germline): LNHDA, SQIVND (reference sequence). The CDR3 totals 13 residues. The ends were cut back, 6 bases at V and 3 bases at J, with 12 bases in the middle. The CDR3 nucleotides read TGTGCCAGTAGCCCCGTGGGCGACTACGAGCAGTACTTC. Translation: CASSPVGDYEQYF.

This rearrangement joins TRBV5-8 to TRBJ2-5, with D tentatively TRBD2 (7 bases). Germline CDR1 reads SGHTS; CDR2 reads YDEGEE. The CDR3 extends over 17 amino acids. Trimming took off 0 bases at V and 1 base at J, with 16 bases between the two ends. CDR3 DNA sequence: TGTGCCAGCAGCTTGGCCGGAGGGGGGGTTCGCCAAGAGACCCAGTACTTC. Its translation is CASSLAGGGVRQETQYF. Full variable domain (outside the CDR3, taken from reference TRBV5-8 and TRBJ2-5): EAGVTQSPTHLIKTRGQQATLRCSPISGHTSVYWYQQALGLGLQFLLWYDEGEERNRGNFPPRFSGRQFPNYSSELNVNALELEDSALYLCASSLAGGGVRQETQYFGPGTRLLVL.

The chain uses TRBV7-2 and TRBJ2-3, with D possibly TRBD2 on 5 matching bases. Germline lookup yields CDR1 SGHTA and CDR2 FQGNSA. V gave up 2 bases and J gave up 0 bases, with 9 bases separating them. This CDR3 is 15 amino acids long. CDR3 bases: TGTGCCAGCAGCTTAAGCGGAGTTAGCACAGATACGCAGTATTTT. Its protein is CASSLSGVSTDTQYF.

Only one count was recorded for this clone. The genes are TRBV5-1 and TRBJ1-1; no clear D. This CDR3 contains 13 residues. Germline V CDR1 and CDR2: SGHRS, YFSETQ. The germline V and J ends were trimmed by 3 bases and 3 bases, with 9 bases remaining between them. Here the CDR3 DNA reads TGCGCCAGCAGCTCCGAACTGGACACTGAAGCTTTCTTT. Translation gives CASSSELDTEAFF.

J is TRBJ1-2 and V is TRBV7-2; tentative D call: TRBD1 (5 bases). The CDR3 length is 15 residues. Trimming removed 5 bases from V and 4 bases from J, with 17 bases in between. Germline V gene data show CDR1 as SGHTA and CDR2 as FQGNSA. CDR3 loop: CASSPTWAGSYGYTF. The CDR3 coding sequence is TGTGCCAGCAGCCCGACGTGGGCAGGGTCCTATGGCTACACCTTC.

This CDR3 is CASSIGGINSPLHF. CDR3 coding DNA: TGCGCCAGCAGCATAGGGGGCATTAATTCACCCCTCCACTTT. V gene TRBV5-1 combines with J gene TRBJ1-6; 7 positions match TRBD1. Germline CDR1 is SGHRS and CDR2 is YFSETQ. V was clipped by 4 bases and J by 6 bases; unmatched bases: 4. This CDR3 region has 14 residues.

The V call is TRBV28, the J call TRBJ1-5; no clear D gene. Looked up from germline, CDR1 is MDHEN and CDR2 is SYDVKM. Trimming took off 8 bases at V and 0 bases at J, with 14 bases between the two ends. The CDR3 runs to 15 residues. The CDR3 spells CASDGHEISNQPQHF. DNA for the CDR3: TGTGCCAGCGACGGCCACGAAATTAGCAATCAGCCCCAGCATTTT.

The J gene is TRBJ2-3, the V gene TRBV10-3; D remains ambiguous. The CDR3 is made up of 16 amino acids. Germline assignment: CDR1 ENHRY and CDR2 SYGVKD. V lost 8 bases to trimming and J lost 3 bases, with 21 bases between them. In DNA, the CDR3 is TGTGCCATCGGAGACTTATACCGGGCTCCGACAGATACGCAGTATTTT. Translating it yields CAIGDLYRAPTDTQYF.

The CDR3 region is CASSERDTITGELFF. DNA for the CDR3: TGTGCCAGCAGTGAAAGGGACACAATCACCGGGGAGCTGTTTTTT. The chain recombines TRBV2 with TRBJ2-2; a possible D gene is TRBD1 (6 bases). The CDR3 loop spans 15 amino acids. In germline, CDR1 is SNHLY, CDR2 FYNNEI. Trimming pared 2 bases from V and 4 bases from J, leaving 11 bases between.

The table lists this clone with a count of one. V is TRBV6-5 and J is TRBJ2-7, with a weak D call TRBD2 (5 bases). The germline CDR1 and CDR2 sequences are MNHEY and SVGAGI. The germline V and J ends were trimmed by 4 bases and 6 bases, with 19 bases remaining between them. The CDR3 spans 15 residues. The CDR3 DNA reads as TGTGCCAGCAGTTCCCCGGGAATCGGGGTCCCCGAGCAGTACTTC. Translation gives CASSSPGIGVPEQYF.

This chain joins TRBV24-1 and TRBJ2-1; the D gene is possibly TRBD2 (6 bases). Deletions cut 2 bases from V and 4 bases from J, with 11 bases between. Germline V gene data show CDR1 as KGHDR and CDR2 as SFDVKD. The CDR3 has 15 amino acids. CDR3 nucleotide sequence: TGTGCCACCAGTGATTCCGGGAGACATTACAATGAGCAGTTCTTC. Protein product: CATSDSGRHYNEQFF.

The chain links TRBV2 to TRBJ2-3, with a weak D call TRBD1 (6 bases). Germline CDR1 reads SNHLY; CDR2 reads FYNNEI. This CDR3 has 14 amino acids. The ends were cut back, 7 bases at V and 3 bases at J, with 14 bases in the middle. DNA for the CDR3: TGTGCCAGCAATGGGGGCCTCCCGACAGATACGCAGTATTTT. Amino acids: CASNGGLPTDTQYF.

The gene calls are TRBV6-2 or TRBV6-3 and TRBJ1-6; unclear D gene. Trimming removed 6 bases at V and 3 bases at J, with 9 bases between. The germline CDR1 and CDR2 sequences are MNHEY and SVGEGT. This CDR3 is built from 14 residues. The CDR3 sequence is CASSPVDYNSPLHF. CDR3 bases: TGTGCCAGCAGCCCCGTAGACTATAATTCACCCCTCCACTTT.

The chain employs TRBV7-3 and TRBJ1-6; weak D call: TRBD1 (6 bases). CDR1 is SGHTA, CDR2 FQGTGA, per germline. V dropped 4 bases and J dropped 8 bases, with 12 bases sitting between them. The length of the CDR3 is 14 residues. CDR3 sequence (DNA): TGTGCCAGCAGCTCACAGGGTGGGGATTCACCCCTCCACTTT. The encoded protein is CASSSQGGDSPLHF.

This clone has a single count. The chain employs TRBV7-2 and TRBJ2-7; D unclear. This CDR3 region has 12 residues. Germline CDR1 reads SGHTA; CDR2 reads FQGNSA. V was pared by 4 bases and J by 3 bases, with 7 bases between. CDR3: CASSSAYYEQYF. CDR3 nucleotides: TGTGCCAGCAGCTCCGCCTACTACGAGCAGTACTTC.

The rearrangement links TRBV19 to TRBJ1-2; no definite D call. The CDR3 spans 18 residues. The germline CDR1 and CDR2 sequences are LNHDA and SQIVND (reference sequence). Trimming took off 0 bases at V and 0 bases at J, with 17 bases between the two ends. The CDR3 nucleotides read TGTGCCAGTAGTATAGATCGGGAGGGCCTTGGAGCTAACTATGGCTACACCTTC. It specifies CASSIDREGLGANYGYTF.

The V call is TRBV4-3, the J call TRBJ2-7; D unclear. Germline-derived CDR1 and CDR2 are LGHNA and YSLEER. This CDR3 is built from 14 residues. Trimming stripped 0 bases from V and 1 base from J, with 7 bases between. The CDR3 reads CASSQERRSYEQYF. In DNA form, the CDR3 reads TGCGCCAGCAGCCAAGAGCGCAGGTCCTACGAGCAGTACTTC.

The chain has TRBV14 and TRBJ1-1; D uncertain. Per the germline V gene, CDR1 is SGHDN and CDR2 is FVKESK. The CDR3 is made up of 12 amino acids. Trimming shortened V by 4 bases and J by 10 bases, and 13 bases separated the two germline ends. The CDR3 region has the DNA TGTGCCAGCAGCCCTAGGTCCCTGGTAGCTTTCTTT. Its protein is CASSPRSLVAFF.

J is TRBJ1-4 and V is TRBV28; D is possibly TRBD1 (5 bases). CDR1 and CDR2 (germline): MDHEN, SYDVKM. Trimming cost V 2 bases and J 5 bases, with 15 bases left between them. This CDR3 is 16 amino acids long. CDR3 region: CASSLRFGTENEKLFF. DNA of the CDR3: TGTGCCAGCAGTTTACGATTCGGGACGGAGAATGAAAAACTGTTTTTT.

The gene calls are TRBV4-1 and TRBJ1-6; D is unclear. The CDR3 is 18 residues long. The germline V and J ends were trimmed by 0 bases and 7 bases, with 19 bases remaining between them. Per the germline V gene, CDR1 is MGHRA and CDR2 is YSYEKL. CDR3 region: CASSQEVWSPGRNSPLHF. The CDR3 DNA reads TGCGCCAGCAGCCAAGAGGTTTGGTCACCGGGTCGGAATTCACCCCTCCACTTT.

Comment on this clone: The junction differs from germline at one of its ends, possibly a read error. The V and J genes are TRBV19 and TRBJ2-5; no clear D. CDR1 and CDR2 (germline): LNHDA, SQIVND (reference sequence). The CDR3 is 15 amino acids. The CDR3 spells CASSIWTASVEAQYF. CDR3 coding DNA: TGTGCCAGTAGTATCTGGACCGCGTCCGTAGAGGCCCAGTACTTC.

This chain connects TRBV7-9 to TRBJ2-3; either TRBD1 or TRBD2 may fit D (7 bases each). The germline gives CDR1 SEHNR, CDR2 FQNEAQ (reference sequence). This CDR3 region has 14 residues. Trimming pared 5 bases from V and 10 bases from J, leaving 19 bases between. CDR3 DNA: TGTGCCAGCAGCCAGACAGGGAGGGGTTTGTCGCAGTATTTT. It yields the protein CASSQTGRGLSQYF. Based on the CDR3 plus reference TRBV7-9 and TRBJ2-3, the full variable domain is DTGVSQNPRHKITKRGQNVTFRCDPISEHNRLYWYRQTLGQGPEFLTYFQNEAQLEKSRLLSDRFSAERPKGSFSTLEIQRTEQGDSAMYLCASSQTGRGLSQYFGPGTRLTVL.

This rearrangement joins TRBV4-1 to TRBJ2-7; D gene unclear. The CDR3 has 14 amino acids. Between the trimmed V and J ends, which lost 0 bases and 3 bases, there was a span of 9 bases. In germline, CDR1 is MGHRA, CDR2 YSYEKL. This CDR3 is CASSQEGSLYEQYF. In DNA form, the CDR3 reads TGCGCCAGCAGCCAAGAGGGATCCCTCTACGAGCAGTACTTC.

The CDR3 nucleotides are TGTGCCTGGACCCGGGGAGGGACTTCCTACGAGCAGTACTTC. Protein: CAWTRGGTSYEQYF. The chain is built from TRBV30 and TRBJ2-7; 7 bases agree with TRBD2. Trimming took 4 bases from V and 1 from J; bases not matched to a gene: 7. CDR3 length: 14 residues. Germline CDR1 reads GTSNPN; CDR2 reads SVGIG (reference sequence).